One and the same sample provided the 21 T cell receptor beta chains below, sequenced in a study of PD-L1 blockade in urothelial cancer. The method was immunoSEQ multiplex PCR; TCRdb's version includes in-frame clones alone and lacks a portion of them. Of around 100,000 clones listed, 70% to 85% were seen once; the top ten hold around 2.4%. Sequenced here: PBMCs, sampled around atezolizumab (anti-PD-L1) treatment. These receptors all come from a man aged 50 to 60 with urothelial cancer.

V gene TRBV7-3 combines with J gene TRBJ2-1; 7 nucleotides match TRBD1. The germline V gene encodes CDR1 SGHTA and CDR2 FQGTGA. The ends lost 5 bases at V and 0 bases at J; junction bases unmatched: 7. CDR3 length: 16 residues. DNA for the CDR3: TGTGCCAGCAGCCAGAGGGGGACAGCCTCCTACAATGAGCAGTTCTTC. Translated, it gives CASSQRGTASYNEQFF.

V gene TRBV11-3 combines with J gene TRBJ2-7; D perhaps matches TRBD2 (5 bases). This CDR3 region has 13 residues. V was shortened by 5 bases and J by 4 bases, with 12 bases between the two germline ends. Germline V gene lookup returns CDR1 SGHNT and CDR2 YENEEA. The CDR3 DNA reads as TGTGCCAGCAGCCTGAAGAGCGGATACGAGCAGTACTTC. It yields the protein CASSLKSGYEQYF.

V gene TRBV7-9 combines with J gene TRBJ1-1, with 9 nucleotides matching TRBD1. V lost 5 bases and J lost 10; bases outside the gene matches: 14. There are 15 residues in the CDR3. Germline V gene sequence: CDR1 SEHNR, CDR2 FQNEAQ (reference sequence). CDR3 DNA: TGTGCCAGCAGCCTACAATGGACAGGGGATTTTCGAGCTTTCTTT. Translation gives CASSLQWTGDFRAFF.

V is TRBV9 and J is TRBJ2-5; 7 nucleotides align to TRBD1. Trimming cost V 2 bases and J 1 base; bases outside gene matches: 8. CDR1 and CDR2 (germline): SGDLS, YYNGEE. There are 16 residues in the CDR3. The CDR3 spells CASSVQTGTAQETQYF. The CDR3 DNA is TGTGCCAGCAGCGTCCAGACCGGGACAGCCCAAGAGACCCAGTACTTC.

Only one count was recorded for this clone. The CDR3 is CASSLGQGDYNEQFF. The CDR3 nucleotides read TGCGCCAGCAGCCTCGGACAGGGGGACTACAATGAGCAGTTCTTC. The gene calls are TRBV4-1 and TRBJ2-1, with TRBD1 matching over 10 bases. CDR1 MGHRA and CDR2 YSYEKL come from the germline V gene. V dropped 4 bases and J dropped 3; count of bases not matched to a gene: 3. This CDR3 is 15 amino acids long.

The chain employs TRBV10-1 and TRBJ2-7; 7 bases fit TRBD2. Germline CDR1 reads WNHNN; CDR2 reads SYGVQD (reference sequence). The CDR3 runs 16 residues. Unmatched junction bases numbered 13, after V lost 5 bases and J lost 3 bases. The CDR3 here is CASSSGRAQPLYEQYF. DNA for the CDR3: TGCGCCAGCAGTTCAGGGAGGGCCCAACCGCTCTACGAGCAGTACTTC.

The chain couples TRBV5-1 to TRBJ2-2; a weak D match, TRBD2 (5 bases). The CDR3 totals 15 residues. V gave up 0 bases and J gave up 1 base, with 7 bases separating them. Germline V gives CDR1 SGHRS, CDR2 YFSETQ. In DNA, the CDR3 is TGCGCCAGCAGCTTGGCTAGCCAGAACACCGGGGAGCTGTTTTTT. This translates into CASSLASQNTGELFF.

CDR3 sequence: CASSPPGRNTGELFF. The CDR3 DNA reads as TGTGCCAGTAGCCCTCCAGGTCGGAACACCGGGGAGCTGTTTTTT. J is TRBJ2-2 and V is TRBV19, with unresolved D. V lost 6 bases and J 1 base, leaving 12 bases between the germline ends. Germline loops: CDR1 LNHDA, CDR2 SQIVND (reference sequence). The CDR3 length is 15 residues.

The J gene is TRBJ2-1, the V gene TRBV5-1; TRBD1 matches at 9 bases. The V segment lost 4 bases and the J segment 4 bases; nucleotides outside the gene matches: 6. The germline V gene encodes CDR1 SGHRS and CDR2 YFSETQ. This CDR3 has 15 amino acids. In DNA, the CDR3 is TGCGCCAGCAGCGTGGGGACAGGGAGATACAATGAGCAGTTCTTC. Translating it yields CASSVGTGRYNEQFF.

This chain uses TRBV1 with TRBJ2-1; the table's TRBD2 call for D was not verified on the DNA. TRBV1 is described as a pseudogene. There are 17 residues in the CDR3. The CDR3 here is CTSSFRASASPYNEQFF. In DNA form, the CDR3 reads TGCACCAGCAGCTTTCGCGCTAGCGCATCCCCTTACAATGAGCAGTTCTTC.

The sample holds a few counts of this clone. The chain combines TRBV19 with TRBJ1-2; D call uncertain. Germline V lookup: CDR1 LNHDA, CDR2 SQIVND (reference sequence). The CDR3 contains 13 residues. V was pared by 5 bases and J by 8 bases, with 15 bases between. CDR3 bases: TGTGCCAGTAGTTGGACTCACCAAACAGGCTACACCTTC. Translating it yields CASSWTHQTGYTF.

The DNA for the CDR3 is TGTGCCAGCTCACTCGGTACCGAGCAGTACTTC. It translates to CASSLGTEQYF. The V gene is TRBV18, the J gene TRBJ2-7; D uncertain. V was pared by 4 bases and J by 6 bases, with 7 bases between. CDR1 is KGHSH and CDR2 is LQKENI in the germline V gene. The CDR3 runs to 11 residues.

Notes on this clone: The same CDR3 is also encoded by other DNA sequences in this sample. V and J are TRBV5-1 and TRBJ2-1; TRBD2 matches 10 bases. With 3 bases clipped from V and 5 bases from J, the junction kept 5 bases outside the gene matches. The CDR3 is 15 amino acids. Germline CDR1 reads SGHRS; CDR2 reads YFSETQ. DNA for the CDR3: TGCGCCAGCAGCTCCTTAGCGGGGGGACACAATGAGCAGTTCTTC. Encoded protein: CASSSLAGGHNEQFF.

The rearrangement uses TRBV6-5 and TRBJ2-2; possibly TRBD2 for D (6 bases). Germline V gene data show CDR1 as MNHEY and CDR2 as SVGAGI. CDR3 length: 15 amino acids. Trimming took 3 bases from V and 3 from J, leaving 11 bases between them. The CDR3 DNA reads TGTGCCAGCAGTTATGCGGGACCTTACACCGGGGAGCTGTTTTTT. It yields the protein CASSYAGPYTGELFF.

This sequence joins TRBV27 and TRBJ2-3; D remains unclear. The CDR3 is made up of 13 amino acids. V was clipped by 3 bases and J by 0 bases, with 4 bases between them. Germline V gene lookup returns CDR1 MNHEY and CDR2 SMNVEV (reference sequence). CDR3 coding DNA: TGTGCCAGCAGTTTGGCTAGCACAGATACGCAGTATTTT. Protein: CASSLASTDTQYF.

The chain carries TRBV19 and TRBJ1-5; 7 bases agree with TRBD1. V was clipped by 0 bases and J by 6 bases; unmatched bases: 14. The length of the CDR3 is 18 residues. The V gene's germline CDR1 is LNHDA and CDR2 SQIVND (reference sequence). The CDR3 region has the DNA TGTGCCAGTAGTATAGACAGACGTCGGACAGGAGGTTCTCAGCCCCAGCATTTT. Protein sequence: CASSIDRRRTGGSQPQHF.

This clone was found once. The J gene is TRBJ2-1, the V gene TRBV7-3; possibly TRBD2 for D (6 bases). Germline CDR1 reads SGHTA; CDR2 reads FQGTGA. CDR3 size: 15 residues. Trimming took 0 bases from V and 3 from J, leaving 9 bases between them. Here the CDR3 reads CASSLTGGLYNEQFF. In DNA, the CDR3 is TGTGCCAGCAGCTTAACGGGGGGACTCTACAATGAGCAGTTCTTC.

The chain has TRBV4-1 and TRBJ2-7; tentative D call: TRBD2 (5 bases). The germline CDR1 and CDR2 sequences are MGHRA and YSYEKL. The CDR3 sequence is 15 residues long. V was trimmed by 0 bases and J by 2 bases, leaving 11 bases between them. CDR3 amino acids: CASSQERVPTYEQYF. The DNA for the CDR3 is TGCGCCAGCAGCCAAGAGCGGGTACCTACCTACGAGCAGTACTTC.

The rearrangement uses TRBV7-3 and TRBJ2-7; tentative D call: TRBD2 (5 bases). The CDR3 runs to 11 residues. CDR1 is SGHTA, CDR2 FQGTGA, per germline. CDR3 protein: CGGLPTYEQYF. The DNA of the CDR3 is TGTGGTGGACTCCCGACCTACGAGCAGTACTTC. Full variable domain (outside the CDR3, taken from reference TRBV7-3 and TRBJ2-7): GAGVSQTPSNKVTEKGKYVELRCDPISGHTALYWYRQSLGQGPEFLIYFQGTGAADDSGLPNDRFFAVRPEGSVSTLKIQRTERGDSAVYLCGGLPTYEQYFGPGTRLTVT.

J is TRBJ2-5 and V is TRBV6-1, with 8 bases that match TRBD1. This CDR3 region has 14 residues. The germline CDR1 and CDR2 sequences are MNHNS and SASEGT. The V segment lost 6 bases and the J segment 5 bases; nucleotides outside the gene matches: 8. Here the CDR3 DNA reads TGTGCCAGCAGCCAACAGGGGGTAGGGGAGACCCAGTACTTC. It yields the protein CASSQQGVGETQYF.

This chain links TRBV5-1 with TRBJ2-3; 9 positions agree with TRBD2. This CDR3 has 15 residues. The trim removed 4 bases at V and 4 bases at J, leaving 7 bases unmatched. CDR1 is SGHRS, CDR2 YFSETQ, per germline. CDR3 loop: CASSLSGRPPDTQYF. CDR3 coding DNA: TGCGCCAGCAGCCTGAGCGGGAGGCCCCCAGATACGCAGTATTTT. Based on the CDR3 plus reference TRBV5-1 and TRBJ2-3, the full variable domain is KAGVTQTPRYLIKTRGQQVTLSCSPISGHRSVSWYQQTPGQGLQFLFEYFSETQRNKGNFPGRFSGRQFSNSRSEMNVSTLELGDSALYLCASSLSGRPPDTQYFGPGTRLTVL.